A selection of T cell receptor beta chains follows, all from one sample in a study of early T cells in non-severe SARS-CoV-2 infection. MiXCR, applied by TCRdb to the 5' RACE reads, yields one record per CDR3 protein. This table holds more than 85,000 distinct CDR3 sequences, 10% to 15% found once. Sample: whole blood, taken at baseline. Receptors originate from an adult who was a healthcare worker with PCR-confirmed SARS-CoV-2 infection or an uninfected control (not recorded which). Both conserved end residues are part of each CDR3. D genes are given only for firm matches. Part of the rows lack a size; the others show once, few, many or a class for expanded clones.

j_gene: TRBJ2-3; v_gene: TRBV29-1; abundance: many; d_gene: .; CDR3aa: CSVGLLTDTQYF; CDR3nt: TGCAGCGTTGGCCTACTCACAGATACGCAGTATTTT
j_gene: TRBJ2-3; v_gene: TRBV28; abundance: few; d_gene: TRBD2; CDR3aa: CASSSGGARTDTQYF; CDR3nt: TGTGCCAGCAGTAGCGGGGGCGCCCGCACAGATACGCAGTATTTT
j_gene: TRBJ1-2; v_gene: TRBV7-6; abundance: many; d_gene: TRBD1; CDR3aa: CASSGTGTYGYTF; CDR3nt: TGTGCCAGCAGCGGGACAGGAACCTATGGCTACACCTTC
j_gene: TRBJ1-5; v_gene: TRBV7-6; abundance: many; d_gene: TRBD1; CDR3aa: CASSQGGSLNQPQHF; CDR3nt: TGTGCCAGCAGCCAGGGGGGCAGCCTCAATCAGCCCCAGCATTTT
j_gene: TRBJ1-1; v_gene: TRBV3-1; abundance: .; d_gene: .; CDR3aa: CASSFQTDTEVFF; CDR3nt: TGTGCCAGCAGCTTCCAGACAGACACTGAAGTTTTCTTT
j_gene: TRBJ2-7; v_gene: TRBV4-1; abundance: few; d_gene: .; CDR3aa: CASSQDPGAVGVYEQYF; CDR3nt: TGCGCCAGCAGCCAAGATCCCGGGGCCGTCGGCGTGTACGAGCAGTACTTC
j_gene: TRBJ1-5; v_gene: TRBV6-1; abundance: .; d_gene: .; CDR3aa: CATAKNQPQHF; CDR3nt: TGTGCCACCGCGAAAAATCAGCCCCAGCATTTT
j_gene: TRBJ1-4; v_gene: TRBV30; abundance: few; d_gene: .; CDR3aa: CAWNSSPGGEKLFF; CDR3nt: TGTGCCTGGAATAGTTCCCCGGGGGGTGAAAAACTGTTTTTT
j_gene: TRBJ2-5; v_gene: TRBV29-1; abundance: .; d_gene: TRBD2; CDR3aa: CSVVGTSGPQETQYF; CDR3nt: TGCAGCGTTGTCGGGACTAGCGGGCCCCAAGAGACCCAGTACTTC
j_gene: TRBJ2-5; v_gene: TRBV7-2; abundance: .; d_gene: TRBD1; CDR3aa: CASSFSPTGAQETQYF; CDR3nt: TGTGCCAGCAGTTTTTCACCGACAGGGGCCCAAGAGACCCAGTACTTC
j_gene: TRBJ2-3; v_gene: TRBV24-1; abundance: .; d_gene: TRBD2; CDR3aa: CATSDPTSRDTQYF; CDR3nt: TGTGCCACCAGTGACCCGACTAGCCGCGATACGCAGTATTTT
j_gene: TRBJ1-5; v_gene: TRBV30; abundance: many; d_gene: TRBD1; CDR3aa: CAWRGGTAQNQPQHF; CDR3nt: TGTGCCTGGAGAGGCGGGACAGCCCAAAATCAGCCCCAGCATTTT
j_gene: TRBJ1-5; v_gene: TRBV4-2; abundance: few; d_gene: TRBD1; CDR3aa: CASRQDFPGTGDQPQHF; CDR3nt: TGTGCCAGCAGGCAAGATTTTCCCGGGACAGGGGATCAGCCCCAGCATTTT
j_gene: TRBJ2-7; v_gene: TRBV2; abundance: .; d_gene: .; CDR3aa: CASRTSYEQYF; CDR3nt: TGTGCCAGCAGGACCTCCTACGAGCAGTACTTC
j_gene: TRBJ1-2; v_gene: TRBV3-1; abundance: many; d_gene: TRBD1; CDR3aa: CASSQPGQGAVYTF; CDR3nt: TGTGCCAGCAGCCAGCCGGGACAGGGTGCGGTCTACACCTTC
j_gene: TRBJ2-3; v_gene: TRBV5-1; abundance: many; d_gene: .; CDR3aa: CASSLGDPRTDTQYF; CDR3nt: TGCGCCAGCAGCTTGGGTGACCCGCGCACAGATACGCAGTATTTT
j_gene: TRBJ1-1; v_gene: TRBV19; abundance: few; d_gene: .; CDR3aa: CASSMGRQMNTEAFF; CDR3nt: TGTGCCAGTAGTATGGGAAGACAGATGAACACTGAAGCTTTCTTT
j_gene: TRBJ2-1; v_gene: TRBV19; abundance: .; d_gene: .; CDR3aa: CASSIVAQGYYNEQFF; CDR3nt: TGTGCCAGTAGTATAGTAGCACAGGGTTACTACAATGAGCAGTTCTTC
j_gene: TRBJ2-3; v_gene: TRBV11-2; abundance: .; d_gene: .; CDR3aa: CASSFSAGTDTQYF; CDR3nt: TGTGCCAGCAGCTTCAGCGCGGGAACAGATACGCAGTATTTT
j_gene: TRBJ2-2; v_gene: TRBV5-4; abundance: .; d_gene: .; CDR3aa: CASSVQEFTRTGELFF; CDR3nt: TGTGCCAGCAGCGTACAGGAGTTTACTCGCACCGGGGAGCTGTTTTTT
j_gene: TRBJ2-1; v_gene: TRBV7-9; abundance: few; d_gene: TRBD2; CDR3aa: CASSLARGSGTHNEQFF; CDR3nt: TGTGCCAGCAGCTTAGCGCGAGGTAGCGGGACCCACAATGAGCAGTTCTTC
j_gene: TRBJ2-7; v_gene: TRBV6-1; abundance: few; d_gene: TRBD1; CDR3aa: CASSETGAREQYF; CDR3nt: TGTGCCAGCAGTGAGACAGGGGCGCGGGAGCAGTACTTC
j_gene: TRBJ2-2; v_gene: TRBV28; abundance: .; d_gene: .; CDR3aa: CASSLRLGELFF; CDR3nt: TGTGCCAGCAGTTTGAGACTCGGGGAGCTGTTTTTT
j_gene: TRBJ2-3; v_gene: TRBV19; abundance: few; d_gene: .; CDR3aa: CASGHRDVGTDTQYF; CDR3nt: TGTGCCAGTGGACACCGGGACGTGGGCACAGATACGCAGTATTTT
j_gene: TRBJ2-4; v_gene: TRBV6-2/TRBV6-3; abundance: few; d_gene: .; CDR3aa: CASSSRYIAKNIQYF; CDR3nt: TGTGCCAGCAGTTCGAGATATATAGCCAAAAACATTCAGTACTTC
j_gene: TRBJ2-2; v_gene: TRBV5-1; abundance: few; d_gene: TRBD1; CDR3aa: CASSPTGTGVTGELFF; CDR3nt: TGCGCCAGCAGCCCCACCGGGACAGGGGTCACCGGGGAGCTGTTTTTT
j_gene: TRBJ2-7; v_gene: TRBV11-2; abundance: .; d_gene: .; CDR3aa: CASSPKSYEQYF; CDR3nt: TGTGCCAGCAGCCCGAAGTCCTACGAGCAGTACTTC
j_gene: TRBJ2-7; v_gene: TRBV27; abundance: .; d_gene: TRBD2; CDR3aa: CASSILAGKSSYEQYF; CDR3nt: TGTGCCAGCAGTATCCTAGCGGGGAAGAGCTCCTACGAGCAGTACTTC
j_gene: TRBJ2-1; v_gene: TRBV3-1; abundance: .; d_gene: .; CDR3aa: CATLQYNEQFF; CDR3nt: TGTGCCACCTTACAGTACAATGAGCAGTTCTTC
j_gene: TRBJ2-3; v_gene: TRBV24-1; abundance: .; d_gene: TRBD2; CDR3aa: CATSDPPLAGGTDTQYF; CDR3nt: TGTGCCACCAGTGACCCGCCTCTAGCGGGCGGCACAGATACGCAGTATTTT
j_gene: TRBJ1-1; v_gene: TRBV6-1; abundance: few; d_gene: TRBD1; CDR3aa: CASSEAETGGTEAFF; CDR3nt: TGTGCCAGCAGTGAAGCCGAGACAGGGGGCACTGAAGCTTTCTTT
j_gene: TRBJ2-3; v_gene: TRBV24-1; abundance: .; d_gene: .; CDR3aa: CVTSRAYPDTQYF; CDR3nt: TGTGTCACCAGCCGCGCGTACCCGGATACGCAGTATTTT
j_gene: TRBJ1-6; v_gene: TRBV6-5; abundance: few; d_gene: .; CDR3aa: CASSYGPPGSPLHF; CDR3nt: TGTGCCAGCAGTTACGGGCCACCGGGTTCTCCCCTCCACTTT
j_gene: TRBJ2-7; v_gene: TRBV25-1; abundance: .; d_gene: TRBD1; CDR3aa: CASASKRDRGPYEQYF; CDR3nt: TGTGCCAGCGCTTCAAAAAGGGACAGGGGCCCCTACGAGCAGTACTTC
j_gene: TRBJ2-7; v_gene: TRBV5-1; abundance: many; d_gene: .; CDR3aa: CASSLAPGLNYEQYF; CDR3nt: TGCGCCAGCAGCTTGGCCCCGGGTCTTAACTACGAGCAGTACTTC
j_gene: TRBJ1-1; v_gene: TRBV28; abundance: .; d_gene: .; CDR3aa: CASSWGSGETEAFF; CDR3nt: TGTGCCAGCAGTTGGGGTAGCGGGGAAACTGAAGCTTTCTTT
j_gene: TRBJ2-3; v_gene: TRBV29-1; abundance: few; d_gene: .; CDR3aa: CSEGGSRGTDTQYF; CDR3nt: TGCAGCGAGGGGGGGTCAAGAGGTACAGATACGCAGTATTTT
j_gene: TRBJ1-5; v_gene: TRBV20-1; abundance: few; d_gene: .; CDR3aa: CSARDQGITGFRNQPQHF; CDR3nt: TGCAGTGCTAGAGATCAGGGAATTACAGGTTTCAGAAACCAGCCCCAGCATTTT
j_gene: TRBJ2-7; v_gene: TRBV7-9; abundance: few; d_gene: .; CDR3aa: CASSPPAGSSYEQYF; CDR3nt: TGTGCCAGCAGCCCCCCGGCGGGTAGCTCCTACGAGCAGTACTTC
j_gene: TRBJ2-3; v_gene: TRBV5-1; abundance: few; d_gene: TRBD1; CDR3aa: CASSLGTGSDTQYF; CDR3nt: TGCGCCAGCAGCTTGGGGACAGGGTCAGATACGCAGTATTTT